Following are 5 T cell receptor beta chains from one sample sequenced in a study of CD8 T cells in ankylosing spondylitis. TCRdb called the 5' RACE reads again in MiXCR, with one record for every CDR3 protein. The sample has over 150,000 distinct CDR3 sequences; 13% are singletons. Sequenced material: blood, either unsorted or a sorted T cell fraction (not recorded which). The receptors derive from a male donor with ankylosing spondylitis or in good health (not recorded which).

This clonotype was observed a few times. The gene calls are TRBV5-1 and TRBJ1-2; D unclear. V was clipped by 0 bases and J by 0 bases, with 6 bases between them. The germline V gene has CDR1 SGHRS and CDR2 YFSETQ. CDR3 length equals 14 residues. CDR3: CASSLVSANYGYTF. CDR3 sequence (DNA): TGCGCCAGCAGCTTGGTGTCAGCTAACTATGGCTACACCTTC.

The gene calls are TRBV5-1 and TRBJ1-1, with D perhaps TRBD1 (6 bases). This CDR3 region has 15 residues. The germline V gene has CDR1 SGHRS and CDR2 YFSETQ. Trimming shortened V by 4 bases and J by 4 bases, and 17 bases separated the two germline ends. CDR3 region: CASSPDRIGSTEAFF. DNA for the CDR3: TGCGCCAGCAGCCCGGACAGAATAGGGAGCACTGAAGCTTTCTTT.

This clonotype was counted a few times. The rearrangement links TRBV6-1 to TRBJ2-1; D is perhaps TRBD2 (5 bases). The CDR3 spans 15 residues. From germline, CDR1 is MNHNS and CDR2 SASEGT. V was trimmed by 3 bases and J by 8 bases, leaving 17 bases between them. CDR3 nucleotides: TGTGCCAGCAGTGATCCTTCCGGACCGCGGGATGAGCAGTTCTTC. It encodes CASSDPSGPRDEQFF.

This clonotype was picked up a small number of times. This CDR3 is CAISDGVGGEQFF. The DNA of the CDR3 is TGTGCCATCAGTGATGGAGTTGGCGGGGAGCAGTTCTTC. The J gene is TRBJ2-1, the V gene TRBV10-3; TRBD2 is a possible D gene (5 bases). CDR1 ENHRY and CDR2 SYGVKD come from the germline V gene. The V and J ends lost 3 bases and 10 bases respectively, with 13 bases between them. The CDR3 loop spans 13 amino acids.

The chain combines TRBV20-1 with TRBJ2-1; 7 bases line up with TRBD2. CDR3 length: 15 residues. J gave up 6 bases and V 3 bases, and 11 bases lay outside the gene matches. The germline gives CDR1 DFQATT, CDR2 SNEGSKA (reference sequence). The chain's CDR3 is CSASRRETPRNEQFF. CDR3 nucleotides: TGCAGTGCTAGTCGGCGGGAGACCCCCCGCAATGAGCAGTTCTTC.